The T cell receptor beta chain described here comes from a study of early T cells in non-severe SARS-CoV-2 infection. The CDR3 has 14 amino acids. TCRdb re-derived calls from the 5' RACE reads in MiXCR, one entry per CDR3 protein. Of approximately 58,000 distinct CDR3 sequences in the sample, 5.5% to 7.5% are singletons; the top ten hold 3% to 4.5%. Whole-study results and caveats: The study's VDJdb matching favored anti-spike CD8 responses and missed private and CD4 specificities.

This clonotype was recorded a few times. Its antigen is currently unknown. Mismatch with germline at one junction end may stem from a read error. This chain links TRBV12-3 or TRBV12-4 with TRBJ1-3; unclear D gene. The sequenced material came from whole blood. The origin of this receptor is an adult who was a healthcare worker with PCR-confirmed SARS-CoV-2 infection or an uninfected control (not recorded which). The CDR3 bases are TGTGCCAGCAACGACATCAACTCTGAAAACACCATATATTTT. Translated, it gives CASNDINSENTIYF.